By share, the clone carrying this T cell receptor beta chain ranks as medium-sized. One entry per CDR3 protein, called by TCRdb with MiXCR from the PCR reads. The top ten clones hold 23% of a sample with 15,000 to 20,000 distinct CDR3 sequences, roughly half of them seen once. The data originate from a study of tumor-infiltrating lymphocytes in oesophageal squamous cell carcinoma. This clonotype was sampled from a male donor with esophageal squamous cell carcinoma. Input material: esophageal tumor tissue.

The CDR3 protein is CASSTDRGRTEAFF. The DNA of the CDR3 is TGTGCCAGCAGTACGGACAGGGGGAGGACTGAAGCTTTCTTT. J is TRBJ1-1 and V is TRBV6-1; 10 nucleotides match TRBD1. Germline V gene data show CDR1 as MNHNS and CDR2 as SASEGT. V trimming: 5 bases; J trimming: 5 bases; junction bases outside the gene matches: 5. The CDR3 loop spans 14 amino acids.